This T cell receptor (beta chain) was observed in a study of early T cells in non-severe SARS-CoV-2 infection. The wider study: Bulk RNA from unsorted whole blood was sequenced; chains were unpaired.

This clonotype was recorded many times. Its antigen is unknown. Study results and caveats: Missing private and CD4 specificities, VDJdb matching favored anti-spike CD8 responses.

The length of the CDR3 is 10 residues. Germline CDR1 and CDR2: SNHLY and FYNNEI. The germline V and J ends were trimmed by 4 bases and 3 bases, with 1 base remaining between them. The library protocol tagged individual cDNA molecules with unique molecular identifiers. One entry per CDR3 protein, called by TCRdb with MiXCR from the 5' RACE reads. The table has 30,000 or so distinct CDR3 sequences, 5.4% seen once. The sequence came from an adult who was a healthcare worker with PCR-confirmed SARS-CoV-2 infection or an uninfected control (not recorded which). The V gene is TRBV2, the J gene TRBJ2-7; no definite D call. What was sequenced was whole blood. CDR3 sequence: CASSGYEQYF. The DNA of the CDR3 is TGTGCCAGCAGTGGCTACGAGCAGTACTTC.